This T cell receptor (beta chain) was observed in a study of blood T cells in healthy people across ages. Study outcomes and limitations: Older age coincided with a roughly linear decline in TCR beta diversity per million T cells. Naive CD4+ cell counts and diversity both ran higher in long-lived than in aged donors.

The table lists this clonotype with a count of one. Its antigen is as yet unknown. For the second PCR, which ran for roughly 6 to 11 cycles, a sample-barcoded 5' primer and a J-beta primer mix were used. TCRdb reanalysed the 5' RACE reads using MiXCR and keeps one entry per CDR3 protein. The data contain fewer than 950,000 distinct CDR3 sequences, approximately 55% of them singletons. Drawing of peripheral blood yielded about 10 milliliters from each donor. Germline V gene sequence: CDR1 DFQATT, CDR2 SNEGSKA (reference sequence). This CDR3 contains 12 residues. Trimming stripped 5 bases from V and 1 base from J, with 8 bases between.

V is TRBV20-1 and J is TRBJ2-5, with a weak D call TRBD1 (5 bases). The clonotype comes from a man of 80 years or more in good health. The sequencing sample was made of blood. This CDR3 reads CSADRSQETQYF. DNA for the CDR3: TGCAGTGCTGACAGATCCCAAGAGACCCAGTACTTC.